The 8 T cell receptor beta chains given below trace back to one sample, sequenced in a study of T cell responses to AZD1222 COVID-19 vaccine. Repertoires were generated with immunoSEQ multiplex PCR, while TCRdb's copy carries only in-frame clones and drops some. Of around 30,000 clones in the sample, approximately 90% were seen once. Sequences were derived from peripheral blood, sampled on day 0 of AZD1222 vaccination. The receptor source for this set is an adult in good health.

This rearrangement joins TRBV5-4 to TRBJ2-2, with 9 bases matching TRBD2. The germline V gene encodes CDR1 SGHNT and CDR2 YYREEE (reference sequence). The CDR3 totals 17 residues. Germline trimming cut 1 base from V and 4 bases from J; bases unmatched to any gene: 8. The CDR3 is CASSLKLAGFSTGELFF. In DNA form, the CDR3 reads TGTGCCAGCAGCTTGAAGCTAGCGGGGTTTTCCACCGGGGAGCTGTTTTTT.

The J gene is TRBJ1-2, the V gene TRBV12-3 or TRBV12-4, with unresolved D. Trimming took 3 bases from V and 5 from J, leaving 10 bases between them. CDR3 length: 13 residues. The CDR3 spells CASSFEVLYGYTF. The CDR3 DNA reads TGTGCCAGCAGTTTTGAGGTACTGTATGGCTACACCTTC.

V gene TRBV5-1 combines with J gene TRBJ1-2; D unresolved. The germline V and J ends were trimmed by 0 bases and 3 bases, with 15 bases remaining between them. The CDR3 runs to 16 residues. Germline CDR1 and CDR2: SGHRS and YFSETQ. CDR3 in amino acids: CASSLDPGRRDYGYTF. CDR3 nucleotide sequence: TGCGCCAGCAGCTTGGACCCCGGGAGGCGGGACTATGGCTACACCTTC.

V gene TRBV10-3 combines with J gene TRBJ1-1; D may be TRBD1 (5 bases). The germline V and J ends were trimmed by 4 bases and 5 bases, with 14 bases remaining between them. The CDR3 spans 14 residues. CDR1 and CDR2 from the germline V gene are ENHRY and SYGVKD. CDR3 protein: CAISGDGEYTEAFF. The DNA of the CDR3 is TGTGCCATCAGTGGGGACGGAGAGTATACTGAAGCTTTCTTT.

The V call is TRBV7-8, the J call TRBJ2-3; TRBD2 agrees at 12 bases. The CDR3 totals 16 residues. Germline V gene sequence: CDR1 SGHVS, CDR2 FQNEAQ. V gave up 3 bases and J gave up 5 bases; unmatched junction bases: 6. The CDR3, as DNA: TGTGCCAGCAGCTTCACTAGCGGGGGGCCGGGAGATACGCAGTATTTT. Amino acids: CASSFTSGGPGDTQYF.

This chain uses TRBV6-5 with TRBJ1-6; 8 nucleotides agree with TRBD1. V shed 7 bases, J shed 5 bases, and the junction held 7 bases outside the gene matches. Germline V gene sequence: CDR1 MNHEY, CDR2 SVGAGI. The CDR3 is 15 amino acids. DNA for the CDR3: TGTGCCAGCAAATCCACGGACAGGGATAATTCACCCCTCCACTTT. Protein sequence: CASKSTDRDNSPLHF.

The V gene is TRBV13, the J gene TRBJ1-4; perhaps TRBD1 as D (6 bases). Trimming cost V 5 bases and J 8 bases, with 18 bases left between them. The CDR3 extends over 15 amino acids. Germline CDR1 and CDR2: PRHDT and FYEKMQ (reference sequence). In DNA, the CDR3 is TGTGCCAGCAGCCCTAGGACTGGGACAAGAGAAAAACTGTTTTTT. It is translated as CASSPRTGTREKLFF.

CDR3 coding DNA: TGTGCCAGCAGCCAAGTAACGAACACTGAAGCTTTCTTT. Protein: CASSQVTNTEAFF. The chain links TRBV14 to TRBJ1-1; no clear D gene. The CDR3 has 13 residues. V was shortened by 1 base and J by 1 base, with 4 bases between the two germline ends. CDR1 is SGHDN, CDR2 FVKESK, per germline.